This T cell receptor (beta chain) was identified during a study of shared clonotypes between healthy human individuals. Study-level points and caveats: Generation probabilities were higher for clonotypes shared across all four sorted-subset donors than for unshared ones.

With respect to this clone: Its antigen remains unidentified.

Trimming removed 4 bases from V and 3 bases from J, with 10 bases in between. Germline V gene data show CDR1 as SGHNT and CDR2 as YENEEA. This CDR3 contains 13 residues. Genomic DNA belonging to each subset was distributed in equal measure over several immunoSEQ plates. On sorted subsets, replicate PCRs used about 180 ng DNA, or some 28,000 T cell genomes. TCRdb keeps only in-frame clones here, not all; method: immunoSEQ multiplex PCR. The sample has about 2.2 million clones; 85% to 95% are singletons. Only CD45RO-negative cells positively selected for CCR7 counted as naive CD8 cells, so terminally differentiated effector memory CD45RA+ cells were excluded.

The TCR originated in a young man in good health. Some clones in this sample may be carry-over from other donors' samples. The chain carries TRBV11-3 and TRBJ2-7; D may be TRBD2 (5 bases). Input material: naive CD8+ T cells from PBMCs. CDR3 loop: CASSWGDGYEQYF. CDR3 coding DNA: TGTGCCAGCAGCTGGGGAGATGGCTACGAGCAGTACTTC.